This T cell receptor (beta chain) comes out of a study of blood T cell repertoires in COVID-19. Study background: Material from acute and convalescent COVID-19 was sourced from the United States, Italy and Spain. Sources were T cells, B-cell-depleted T cells, or PBMCs; the material itself was cDNA or gDNA.

Authors' methods: From reference gene primer amplification, estimates of nucleated cell counts were derived. The repertoire was sequenced with immunoSEQ multiplex PCR; TCRdb's copy has only in-frame clones and lacks some. For V, J and clone size, that table is used; D and trimming come from the DNA. The data hold tens of thousands of clones, with 80% to 90% observed a single time. V dropped 2 bases and J dropped 10 bases, with 10 bases sitting between them. Germline CDR1 and CDR2: SGHRS and YFSETQ. The CDR3 is 12 residues long. Turning to this clone: This sample includes further DNA sequences coding for the same CDR3.

Sequencing was performed on peripheral blood. The receptor was derived from a man between 70 and 80 years old with acute or convalescent COVID-19. The V call is TRBV5-1, the J call TRBJ2-1; possibly TRBD2 for D (5 bases). CDR3: CASSLPGNEQFF. The DNA for the CDR3 is TGCGCCAGCAGCTTACCGGGGAACGAGCAGTTCTTC.